Listed below are T cell receptor beta chains from one sample, sequenced in a study of low-dose radiotherapy and immunotherapy resistance in tumors. Via MiXCR, TCRdb re-called the reads, giving one row per CDR3 protein. The table lists tens of thousands of distinct CDR3 sequences, roughly 12% of them singletons. The starting material was PBMCs, obtained before treatment. Source of these receptors: a female donor with ovarian cancer. The CDR3 runs from the conserved cysteine through the conserved F or W. A D gene is named only where the DNA matches it firmly. The listing skips clone size in some rows; elsewhere it reads once, few, many or a size class.

clone_size,v_call,cdr3_length,j_call,d_call,cdr3_aa,cdr3_nt
many,TRBV27,14,TRBJ2-7,TRBD1,CASSRGQGPYEQYF,TGTGCCAGCAGTAGAGGACAGGGGCCCTACGAGCAGTACTTC
many,TRBV29-1,12,TRBJ2-7,NA,CSVGDGTYEQYF,TGCAGCGTTGGGGACGGTACCTACGAGCAGTACTTC
many,TRBV12-3/TRBV12-4,15,TRBJ1-3,NA,CASSLGPTSGNTIYF,TGTGCCAGCAGCCTCGGTCCGACCTCAGGAAACACCATATATTTT
many,TRBV14,15,TRBJ1-3,NA,CASSQVYGVGNTIYF,TGTGCCAGCAGCCAAGTTTACGGTGTTGGAAACACCATATATTTT
many,TRBV13,16,TRBJ2-1,NA,CASSLGQVGGYNEQFF,TGTGCCAGCAGCTTAGGTCAGGTAGGCGGCTACAATGAGCAGTTCTTC
NA,TRBV7-4,16,TRBJ2-1,TRBD2,CASSPYSGTSYNEQFF,TGTGCCAGCAGCCCGTATAGCGGGACTTCCTACAATGAGCAGTTCTTC
NA,TRBV2,11,TRBJ2-7,NA,CASSVVYEQYF,TGTGCCAGCAGTGTAGTCTACGAGCAGTACTTC
NA,TRBV2,12,TRBJ2-7,NA,CASRAGPREQYF,TGTGCCAGCAGGGCAGGGCCTCGCGAGCAGTACTTC
many,TRBV20-1,11,TRBJ1-1,TRBD1,CSAKTGGVAFF,TGCAGTGCGAAAACAGGGGGGGTAGCTTTCTTT
many,TRBV6-5,15,TRBJ1-2,NA,CASSSPGRTNYGYTF,TGTGCCAGCAGTTCACCGGGACGGACTAACTATGGCTACACCTTC
NA,TRBV11-3,13,TRBJ2-1,TRBD2,CVSSRISAGEQFF,TGTGTCAGCAGCCGGATCTCAGCGGGAGAGCAGTTCTTC
many,TRBV10-3,15,TRBJ2-7,TRBD2,CAISGQREDPYEQYF,TGTGCCATCAGTGGCCAGCGGGAGGACCCCTACGAGCAGTACTTC
many,TRBV13,14,TRBJ2-7,TRBD2,CASSSWREGYEQYF,TGTGCCAGCAGCTCGTGGCGGGAGGGCTACGAGCAGTACTTC
many,TRBV30,15,TRBJ2-7,TRBD1,CAWSVGTGGPREQYF,TGTGCCTGGAGTGTCGGGACAGGGGGACCGCGCGAGCAGTACTTC
few,TRBV27,15,TRBJ2-7,TRBD2,CASSDSGLAAYEQYF,TGTGCCAGCAGTGACTCCGGGCTAGCGGCCTACGAGCAGTACTTC
NA,TRBV23-1,14,TRBJ1-4,TRBD1,CASSLGQGDEKLFF,TGCGCCAGCAGTCTCGGACAGGGAGATGAAAAACTGTTTTTT
many,TRBV30,13,TRBJ1-6,NA,CAWSVLGSSPLHF,TGTGCCTGGAGTGTACTGGGGAGTTCACCCCTCCACTTT
many,TRBV21-1,14,TRBJ2-1,NA,CASRRPTSFTEQFF,TGTGCCAGCAGACGACCGACTAGTTTCACTGAGCAGTTCTTC
few,TRBV5-6,14,TRBJ2-5,NA,CASNTGFEGETQYF,TGTGCCAGCAACACAGGGTTCGAGGGGGAGACCCAGTACTTC
many,TRBV20-1,15,TRBJ2-1,NA,CSAELLGRDSNEQFF,TGCAGTGCTGAACTTCTAGGTCGGGATTCTAATGAGCAGTTCTTC
NA,TRBV10-3,14,TRBJ2-3,TRBD2,CAIGPAGGPDTQYF,TGTGCCATCGGTCCAGCGGGAGGCCCAGATACGCAGTATTTT
many,TRBV20-1,15,TRBJ2-7,NA,CSARPTGQGPYEQYF,TGCAGTGCTAGACCTACCGGGCAGGGTCCCTACGAGCAGTACTTC
many,TRBV11-2,17,TRBJ1-1,NA,CASTTQKSYLGRDQAFF,TGTGCCAGCACCACCCAAAAATCGTATTTGGGCAGGGATCAAGCTTTCTTT
many,TRBV30,14,TRBJ1-1,NA,CAWRPRGANTEAFF,TGTGCCTGGCGACCTCGGGGGGCGAACACTGAAGCTTTCTTT
many,TRBV20-1,16,TRBJ2-2,TRBD1,CSASPGTGANTGELFF,TGCAGTGCTAGTCCCGGGACAGGGGCGAACACCGGGGAGCTGTTTTTT
many,TRBV19,14,TRBJ1-1,TRBD1,CASSEQGAGTEAFF,TGTGCCAGTAGTGAACAGGGGGCAGGCACTGAAGCTTTCTTT
many,TRBV28,15,TRBJ2-7,TRBD1,CASSRPGTATYEQYF,TGTGCCAGCAGCCGACCAGGGACAGCTACCTACGAGCAGTACTTC
many,TRBV20-1,12,TRBJ1-1,NA,CSARGGFAEAFF,TGCAGTGCTAGGGGTGGGTTCGCTGAAGCTTTCTTT
NA,TRBV10-1,15,TRBJ2-7,TRBD1,CARTVPGQGAYEQYF,TGCGCCAGAACAGTCCCGGGACAGGGAGCCTACGAGCAGTACTTC
NA,TRBV4-3,15,TRBJ2-5,TRBD1,CASSLWWTGEETQYF,TGCGCCAGCAGCCTATGGTGGACAGGGGAAGAGACCCAGTACTTC
many,TRBV20-1,14,TRBJ2-7,TRBD2,CSAELGGGTYEQYF,TGCAGTGCAGAACTTGGCGGGGGGACCTACGAGCAGTACTTC
many,TRBV29-1,15,TRBJ2-1,TRBD1,CSEGLRTGTYNEQFF,TGCAGCGAGGGCCTCCGGACAGGGACCTACAATGAGCAGTTCTTC
many,TRBV12-3/TRBV12-4,14,TRBJ1-1,TRBD1,CASTPTGTQGEAFF,TGTGCCAGCACCCCGACAGGGACCCAGGGTGAAGCTTTCTTT
NA,TRBV5-1,18,TRBJ2-1,NA,CASSFRLGAESSYNEQFF,TGCGCCAGCAGCTTTCGACTTGGGGCCGAGAGCTCCTACAATGAGCAGTTCTTC
many,TRBV5-1,15,TRBJ2-2,NA,CASSLSVSLTGELFF,TGCGCCAGCAGCTTGAGTGTATCGCTCACCGGGGAGCTGTTTTTT
many,TRBV29-1,12,TRBJ1-2,NA,CSVQGAVGGYTF,TGCAGCGTTCAAGGGGCCGTGGGTGGCTACACCTTC
many,TRBV2,14,TRBJ2-7,NA,CASRAGDKSGEQYF,TGTGCCAGCAGGGCAGGGGACAAATCGGGCGAGCAGTACTTC
NA,TRBV20-1,15,TRBJ1-2,NA,CSAWQDSLFDHGYTF,TGCAGTGCTTGGCAGGACAGCCTCTTCGATCATGGCTACACCTTC
many,TRBV2,15,TRBJ2-2,NA,CASIIEGGYTGELFF,TGTGCCAGCATAATCGAAGGGGGGTACACCGGGGAGCTGTTTTTT
many,TRBV29-1,15,TRBJ2-3,NA,CSALQPRPSTDTQYF,TGCAGCGCACTACAGCCTAGGCCTAGCACAGATACGCAGTATTTT
many,TRBV16,17,TRBJ1-3,NA,CASSQRDSRTTGNTIYF,TGTGCCAGCAGCCAAAGGGACTCCCGAACAACGGGAAACACCATATATTTT
many,TRBV3-1,17,TRBJ2-2,TRBD2,CASSQGPGGINTGELFF,TGTGCCAGCAGCCAAGGGCCGGGGGGAATTAACACCGGGGAGCTGTTTTTT
many,TRBV19,12,TRBJ2-7,NA,CASSIRWYEQYF,TGTGCCAGTAGTATCAGGTGGTACGAGCAGTACTTC
many,TRBV23-1,15,TRBJ2-7,TRBD1,CASSQWDRGEDEQYF,TGCGCCAGCAGTCAATGGGACAGGGGGGAGGACGAGCAGTACTTC
many,TRBV12-3/TRBV12-4,14,TRBJ1-6,TRBD1,CASSLRQGGSPLHF,TGTGCCAGCAGTTTACGACAGGGAGGTTCACCCCTCCACTTT
many,TRBV5-1,16,TRBJ2-2,NA,CASSLDNDANTGELFF,TGCGCCAGCAGCTTGGATAACGATGCGAACACCGGGGAGCTGTTTTTT
NA,TRBV30,14,TRBJ1-2,NA,CAWESPGAFNGYTF,TGTGCCTGGGAGTCCCCGGGGGCTTTCAATGGCTACACCTTC
many,TRBV29-1,13,TRBJ1-1,NA,CSVDAGPNTEAFF,TGCAGCGTTGATGCAGGGCCGAACACTGAAGCTTTCTTT
NA,TRBV7-3,13,TRBJ2-1,NA,CASSLGPGDEQFF,TGTGCCAGCAGCTTAGGGCCAGGCGATGAGCAGTTCTTC
many,TRBV20-1,15,TRBJ1-6,NA,CSARDRTRINSPLHF,TGCAGTGCTAGAGACCGGACAAGGATTAATTCACCCCTCCACTTT
many,TRBV5-1,14,TRBJ1-5,NA,CASSIRGGNQPQHF,TGCGCCAGCAGCATCAGGGGAGGCAATCAGCCCCAGCATTTT
many,TRBV10-3,14,TRBJ2-3,NA,CAISVSQGTDTQYF,TGTGCCATCAGTGTTTCCCAGGGGACAGATACGCAGTATTTT
many,TRBV6-5,13,TRBJ2-5,NA,CASSYSRGETQYF,TGTGCCAGCAGTTACTCACGGGGAGAGACCCAGTACTTC
many,TRBV23-1,19,TRBJ1-5,TRBD1,CASSHPTSSGTGLNQPQHF,TGCGCCAGCAGTCACCCTACCTCGTCCGGGACAGGGTTGAATCAGCCCCAGCATTTT
many,TRBV5-1,15,TRBJ2-2,NA,CASSLGSANTGELFF,TGCGCCAGCAGCTTGGGGTCAGCTAACACCGGGGAGCTGTTTTTT